This T cell receptor (beta chain) was obtained from a study of T cell responses to AZD1222 COVID-19 vaccine. Overall study results and limits: The donors showed a predominance of white British ancestry and of females, with possible underestimation of clonal diversity.

The CDR3 totals 13 residues. After removal of 7 bases from V and 10 bases from J, the junction contained 6 bases not matched to a gene. Germline CDR1 reads MNHEY; CDR2 reads SMNVEV (reference sequence). As regards this clone: The antigen remains unidentified.

The method was immunoSEQ multiplex PCR; TCRdb's version includes in-frame clones alone and lacks a portion of them. The sample holds about 120,000 clones; 85% to 95% are singletons and the top ten take approximately 1.5%. Sequenced here: peripheral blood, sampled on day 0 of AZD1222 vaccination. The sequence derives from an adult in good health. This chain links TRBV27 with TRBJ1-6, with 8 bases fitting TRBD1. The CDR3: CASTDRVQSPLHF. As DNA, the CDR3 is TGTGCCAGCACGGACAGGGTACAGTCACCCCTCCACTTT.